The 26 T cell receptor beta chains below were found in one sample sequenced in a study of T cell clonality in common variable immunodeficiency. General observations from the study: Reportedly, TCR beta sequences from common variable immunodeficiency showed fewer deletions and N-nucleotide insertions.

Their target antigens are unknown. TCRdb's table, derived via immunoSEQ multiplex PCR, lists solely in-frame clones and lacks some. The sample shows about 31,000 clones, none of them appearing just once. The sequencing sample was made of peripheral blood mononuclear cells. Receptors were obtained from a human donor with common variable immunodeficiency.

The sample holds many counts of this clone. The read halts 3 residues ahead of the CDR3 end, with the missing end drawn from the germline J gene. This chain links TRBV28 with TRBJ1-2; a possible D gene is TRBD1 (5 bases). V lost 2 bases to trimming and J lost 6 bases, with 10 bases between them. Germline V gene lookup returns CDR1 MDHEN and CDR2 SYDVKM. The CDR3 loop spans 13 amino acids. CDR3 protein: CASSLAWGDGYTF. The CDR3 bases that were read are TGTGCCAGCAGTTTAGCTTGGGGGGATGGC.

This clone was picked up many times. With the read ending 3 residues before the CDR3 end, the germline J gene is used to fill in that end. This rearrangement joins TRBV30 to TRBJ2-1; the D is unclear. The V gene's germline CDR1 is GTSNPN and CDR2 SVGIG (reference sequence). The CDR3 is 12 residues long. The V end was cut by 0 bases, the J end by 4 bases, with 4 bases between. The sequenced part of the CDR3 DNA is TGTGCCTGGAGTGTCGGTTACAATGAG. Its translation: CAWSVGYNE. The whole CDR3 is CAWSVGYNEQFF.

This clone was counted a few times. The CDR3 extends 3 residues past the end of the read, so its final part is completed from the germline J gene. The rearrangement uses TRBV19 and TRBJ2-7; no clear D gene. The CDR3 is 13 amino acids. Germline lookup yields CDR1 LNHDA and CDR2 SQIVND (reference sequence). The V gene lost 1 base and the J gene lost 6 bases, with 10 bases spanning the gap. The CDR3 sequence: CASSIAPLREQYF. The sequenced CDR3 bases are TGTGCCAGTAGTATAGCCCCTCTGCGCGAG.

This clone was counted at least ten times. The CDR3 protein is CSARELGAGTSWAYEQYF. CDR3 DNA (partial): TGCAGTGCTAGAGAGTTAGGAGCGGGGACTAGTTGGGCCTACGAG. The V call is TRBV20-1, the J call TRBJ2-7; TRBD2 matches 8 bases. The read terminates 3 residues before the CDR3 end, so the remaining end is supplied by the germline J gene. Per the germline V gene, CDR1 is DFQATT and CDR2 is SNEGSKA (reference sequence). The CDR3 contains 18 residues. V dropped 0 bases and J dropped 2; count of bases not matched to a gene: 15.

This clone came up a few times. Incomplete CDR3 DNA: TGTGCCAGCTCACCACTCACAGGGGGGACGAACACCGGGGAG. Amino acid sequence: CASSPLTGGTNTGE. The full-length CDR3 reads as CASSPLTGGTNTGELFF. The rearrangement uses TRBV18 and TRBJ2-2; 8 nucleotides line up with TRBD1. The read halts 3 residues ahead of the CDR3 end, with the missing end drawn from the germline J gene. The CDR3 has 17 residues. The V gene end was trimmed by 1 base and the J gene end by 0 bases; junction bases not matched to a gene: 4. The germline V gene encodes CDR1 KGHSH and CDR2 LQKENI.

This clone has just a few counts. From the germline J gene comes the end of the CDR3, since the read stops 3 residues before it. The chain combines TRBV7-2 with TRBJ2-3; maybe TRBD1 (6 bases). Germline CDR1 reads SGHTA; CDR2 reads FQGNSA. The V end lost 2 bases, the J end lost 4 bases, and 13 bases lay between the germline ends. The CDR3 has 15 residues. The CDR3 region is CASSLRDPGADTQYF. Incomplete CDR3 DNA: TGTGCCAGCAGCTTAAGGGACCCAGGGGCAGATACG.

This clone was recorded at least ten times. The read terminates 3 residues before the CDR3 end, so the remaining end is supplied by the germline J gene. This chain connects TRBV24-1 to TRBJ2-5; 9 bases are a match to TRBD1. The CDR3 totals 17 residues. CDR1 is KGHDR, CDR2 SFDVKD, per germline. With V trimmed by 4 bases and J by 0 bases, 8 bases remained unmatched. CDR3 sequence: CATSDPGQGMYQETQYF. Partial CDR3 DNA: TGTGCCACCAGTGACCCAGGACAGGGGATGTACCAAGAGACC.

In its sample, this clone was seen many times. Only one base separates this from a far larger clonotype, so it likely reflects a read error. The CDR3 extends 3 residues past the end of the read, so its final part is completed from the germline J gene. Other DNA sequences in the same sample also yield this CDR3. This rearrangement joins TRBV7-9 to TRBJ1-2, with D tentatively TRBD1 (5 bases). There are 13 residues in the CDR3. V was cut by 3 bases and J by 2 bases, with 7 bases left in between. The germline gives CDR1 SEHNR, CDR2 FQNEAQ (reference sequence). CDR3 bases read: TGTGCCAGCAGCTTTTCAGGGAACTATGGC. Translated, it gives CASSFSGNYG. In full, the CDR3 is CASSFSGNYGYTF.

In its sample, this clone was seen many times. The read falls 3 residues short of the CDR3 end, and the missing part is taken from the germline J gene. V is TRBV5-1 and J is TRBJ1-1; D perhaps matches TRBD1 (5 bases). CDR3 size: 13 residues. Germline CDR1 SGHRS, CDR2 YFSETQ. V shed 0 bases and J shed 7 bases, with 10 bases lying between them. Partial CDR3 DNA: TGCGCCAGCAGCTTGGGGCAGGGCGGTGAA. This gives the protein CASSLGQGGE. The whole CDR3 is CASSLGQGGEAFF.

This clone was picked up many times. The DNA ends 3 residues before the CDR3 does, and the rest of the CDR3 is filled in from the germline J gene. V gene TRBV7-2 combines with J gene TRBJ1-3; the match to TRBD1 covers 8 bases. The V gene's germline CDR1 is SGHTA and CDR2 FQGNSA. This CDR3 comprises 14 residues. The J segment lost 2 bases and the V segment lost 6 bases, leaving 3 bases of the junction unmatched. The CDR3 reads CASRLQGAGNTIYF. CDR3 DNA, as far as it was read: TGTGCCAGCAGGTTACAGGGGGCTGGAAACACC.

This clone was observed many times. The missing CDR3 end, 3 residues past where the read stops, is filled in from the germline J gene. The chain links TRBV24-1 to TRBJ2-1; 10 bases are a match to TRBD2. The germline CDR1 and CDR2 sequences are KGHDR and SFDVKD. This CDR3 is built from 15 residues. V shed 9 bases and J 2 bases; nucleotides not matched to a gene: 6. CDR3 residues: CATGASGRAYNEQFF. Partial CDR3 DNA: TGTGCCACCGGAGCTAGCGGGAGAGCCTACAATGAG.

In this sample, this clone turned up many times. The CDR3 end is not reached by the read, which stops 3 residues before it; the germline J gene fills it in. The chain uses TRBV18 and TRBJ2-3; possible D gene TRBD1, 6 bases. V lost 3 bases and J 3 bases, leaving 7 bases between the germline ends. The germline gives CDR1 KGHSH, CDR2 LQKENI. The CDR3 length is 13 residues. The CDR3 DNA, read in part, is TGTGCCAGCTCACCTCAGGGGACAGATACG. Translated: CASSPQGTDT. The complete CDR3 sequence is CASSPQGTDTQYF.

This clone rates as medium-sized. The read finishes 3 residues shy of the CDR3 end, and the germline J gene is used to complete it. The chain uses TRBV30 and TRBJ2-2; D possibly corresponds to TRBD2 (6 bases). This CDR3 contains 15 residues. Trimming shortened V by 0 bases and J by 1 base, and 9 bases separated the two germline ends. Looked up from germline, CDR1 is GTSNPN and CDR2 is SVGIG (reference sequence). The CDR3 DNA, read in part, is TGTGCCTGGAGTGTGGGGGGAATGAACACCGGGGAG. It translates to CAWSVGGMNTGE. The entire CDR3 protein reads CAWSVGGMNTGELFF.

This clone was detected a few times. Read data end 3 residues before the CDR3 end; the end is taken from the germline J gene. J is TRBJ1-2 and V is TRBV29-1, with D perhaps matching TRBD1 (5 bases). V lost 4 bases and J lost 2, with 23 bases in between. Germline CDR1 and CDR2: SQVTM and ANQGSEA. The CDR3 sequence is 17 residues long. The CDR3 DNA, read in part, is TGCAGCGTTGCAGGCAGGGCCGTTGGGGGGAAAAACTATGGC. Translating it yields CSVAGRAVGGKNYG. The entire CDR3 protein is CSVAGRAVGGKNYGYTF.

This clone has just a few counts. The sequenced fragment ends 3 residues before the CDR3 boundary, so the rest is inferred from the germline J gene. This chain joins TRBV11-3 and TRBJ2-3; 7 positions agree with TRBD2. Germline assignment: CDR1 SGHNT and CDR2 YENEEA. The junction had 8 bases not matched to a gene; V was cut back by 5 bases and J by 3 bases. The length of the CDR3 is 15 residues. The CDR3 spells CASSQSGAGTDTQYF. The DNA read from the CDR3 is TGTGCCAGCAGCCAGTCGGGAGCGGGGACAGATACG.

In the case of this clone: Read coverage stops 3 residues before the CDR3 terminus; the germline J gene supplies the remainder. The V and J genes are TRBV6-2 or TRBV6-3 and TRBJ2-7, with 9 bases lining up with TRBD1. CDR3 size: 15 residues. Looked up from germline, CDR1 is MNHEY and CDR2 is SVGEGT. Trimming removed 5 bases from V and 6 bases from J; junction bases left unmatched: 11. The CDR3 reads CASSKPGQGSGEQYF. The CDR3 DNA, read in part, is TGTGCCAGCAGTAAACCGGGACAGGGCTCGGGCGAG.

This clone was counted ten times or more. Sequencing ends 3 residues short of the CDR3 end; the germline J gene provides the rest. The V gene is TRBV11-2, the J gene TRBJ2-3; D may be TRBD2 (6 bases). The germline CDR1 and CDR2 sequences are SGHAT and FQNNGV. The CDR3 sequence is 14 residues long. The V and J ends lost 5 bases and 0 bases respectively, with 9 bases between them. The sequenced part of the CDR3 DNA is TGTGCCAGCAGCATCGGGGGTAGCACAGATACG. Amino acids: CASSIGGSTDT. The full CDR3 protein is CASSIGGSTDTQYF.

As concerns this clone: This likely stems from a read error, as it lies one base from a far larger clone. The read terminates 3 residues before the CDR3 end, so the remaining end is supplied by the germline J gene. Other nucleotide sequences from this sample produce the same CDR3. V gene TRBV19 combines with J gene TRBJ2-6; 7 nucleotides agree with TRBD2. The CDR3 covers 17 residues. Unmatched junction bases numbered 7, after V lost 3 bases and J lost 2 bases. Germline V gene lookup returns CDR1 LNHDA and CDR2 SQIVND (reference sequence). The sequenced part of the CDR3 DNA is TGTGCCAGTAGTATTCAGGGAGGGGTTGCTGGGGCCAACGTC. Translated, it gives CASSIQGGVAGANV. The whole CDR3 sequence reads CASSIQGGVAGANVLTF.

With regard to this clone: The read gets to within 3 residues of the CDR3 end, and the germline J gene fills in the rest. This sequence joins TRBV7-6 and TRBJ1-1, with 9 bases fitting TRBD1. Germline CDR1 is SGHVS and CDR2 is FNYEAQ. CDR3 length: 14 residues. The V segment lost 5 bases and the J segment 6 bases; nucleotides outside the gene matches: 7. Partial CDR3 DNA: TGTGCCAGCAGCCCCGGGACAGGGCGGGCTGAA. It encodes CASSPGTGRAE. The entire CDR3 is CASSPGTGRAEAFF.

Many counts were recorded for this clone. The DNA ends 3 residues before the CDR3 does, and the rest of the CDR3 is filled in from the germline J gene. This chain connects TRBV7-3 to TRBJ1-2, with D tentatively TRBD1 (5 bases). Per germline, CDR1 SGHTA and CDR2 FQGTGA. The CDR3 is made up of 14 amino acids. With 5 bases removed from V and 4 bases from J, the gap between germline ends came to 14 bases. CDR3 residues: CASSGQRDSYGYTF. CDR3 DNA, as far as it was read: TGTGCCAGCAGCGGGCAGAGAGACAGCTATGGC. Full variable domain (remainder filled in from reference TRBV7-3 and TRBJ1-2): GAGVSQTPSNKVTEKGKYVELRCDPISGHTALYWYRQSLGQGPEFLIYFQGTGAADDSGLPNDRFFAVRPEGSVSTLKIQRTERGDSAVYLCASSGQRDSYGYTFGSGTRLTVV.

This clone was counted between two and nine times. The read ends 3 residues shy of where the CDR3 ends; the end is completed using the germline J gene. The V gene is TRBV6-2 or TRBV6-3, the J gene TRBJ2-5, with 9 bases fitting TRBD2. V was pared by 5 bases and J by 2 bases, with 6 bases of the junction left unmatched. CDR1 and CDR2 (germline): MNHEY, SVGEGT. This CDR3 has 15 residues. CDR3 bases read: TGTGCCAGCAGTACGGCGGGAGGGATACAAGAGACC. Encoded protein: CASSTAGGIQET. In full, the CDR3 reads CASSTAGGIQETQYF.

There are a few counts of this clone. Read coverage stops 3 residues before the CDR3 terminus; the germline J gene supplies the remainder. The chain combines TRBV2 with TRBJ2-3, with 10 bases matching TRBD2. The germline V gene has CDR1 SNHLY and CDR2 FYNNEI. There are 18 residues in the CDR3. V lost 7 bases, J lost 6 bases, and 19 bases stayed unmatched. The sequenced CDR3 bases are TGTGCCAGCAAAGGAGGACTAGCGGCAGGATTACCGGGGGATACG. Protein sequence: CASKGGLAAGLPGDT. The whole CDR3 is CASKGGLAAGLPGDTQYF. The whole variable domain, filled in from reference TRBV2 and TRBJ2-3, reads EPEVTQTPSHQVTQMGQEVILRCVPISNHLYFYWYRQILGQKVEFLVSFYNNEISEKSEIFDDQFSVERPDGSNFTLKIRSTKLEDSAMYFCASKGGLAAGLPGDTQYFGPGTRLTVL.

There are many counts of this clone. CDR3 region: CASSWTSRSYEQYF. Partial CDR3 DNA: TGTGCCAGCAGTTGGACTAGCCGAAGCTACGAG. This rearrangement joins TRBV27 to TRBJ2-7; TRBD2 matches 8 bases. The read ends 3 residues early relative to the CDR3; the germline J gene fills the gap. The V and J ends lost 4 bases and 3 bases, in that order; junction bases with no gene match: 5. The CDR3 contains 14 residues. Germline V lookup: CDR1 MNHEY, CDR2 SMNVEV (reference sequence).

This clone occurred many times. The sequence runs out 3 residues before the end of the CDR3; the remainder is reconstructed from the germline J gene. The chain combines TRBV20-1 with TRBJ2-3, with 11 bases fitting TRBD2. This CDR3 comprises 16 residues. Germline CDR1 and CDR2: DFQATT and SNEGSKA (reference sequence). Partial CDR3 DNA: TGCAGTGCTAGAGATCCCAGGACTAGCGGGTGGGGGACG. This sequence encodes CSARDPRTSGWGT. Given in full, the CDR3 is CSARDPRTSGWGTQYF.

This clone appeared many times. The CDR3 DNA, read in part, is TGTGCCAGCTCGTGGTACAGGAACACTGAA. Protein: CASSWYRNTE. The CDR3 in its entirety is CASSWYRNTEAFF. The J gene is TRBJ1-1, the V gene TRBV18; D is uncertain. Read sequence stops 3 residues before the CDR3 end, and the germline J gene provides the missing end. Germline V lookup: CDR1 KGHSH, CDR2 LQKENI. Trimming removed 6 bases from V and 1 base from J, with 9 bases in between. This CDR3 region has 13 residues.

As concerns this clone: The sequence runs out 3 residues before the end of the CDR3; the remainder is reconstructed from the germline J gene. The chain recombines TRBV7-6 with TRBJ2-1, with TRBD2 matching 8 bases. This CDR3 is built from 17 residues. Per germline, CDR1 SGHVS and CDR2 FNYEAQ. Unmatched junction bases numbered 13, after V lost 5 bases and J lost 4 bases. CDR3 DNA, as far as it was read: TGTGCCAGCAGCGGAGCTGTTACTAGCGGTCTATACAATGAG. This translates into CASSGAVTSGLYNE. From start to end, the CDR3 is CASSGAVTSGLYNEQFF.